These 23 T cell receptor beta chains came from one sample sequenced in a study of graft-versus-host responses after intestinal transplantation (dated by TCRdb to 2020 to 2023). The method was the immunoSEQ multiplex PCR assay. The table was pulled from immuneACCESS by TCRdb, which kept in-frame rearrangements only. Such tables lose some clones; where checked, under half of the loss comes from unresolved V genes, and the rest has no known cause. This sample comprises about 24,000 clones, approximately 85% of them detected only once. The ten largest account for under 1% of the sample. This sample comprised PBMCs, obtained 463 days after intestinal transplant. The receptor source for this set is a human patient who received an intestinal transplant, so some T cells may come from the graft donor.

The chain carries TRBV28 and TRBJ1-2, with TRBD1 matching 7 bases. The ends lost 10 bases at V and 9 bases at J; junction bases unmatched: 8. The CDR3 is 11 amino acids. Per germline, CDR1 MDHEN and CDR2 SYDVKM. The CDR3 sequence: CAIQGESRYTF. The CDR3 DNA is TGTGCCATCCAGGGGGAATCGCGCTACACCTTC.

The chain recombines TRBV30 with TRBJ1-2, with a possible D match to TRBD1 (5 bases). Deletions cut 8 bases from V and 1 base from J, with 11 bases between. Germline CDR1 reads GTSNPN; CDR2 reads SVGIG (reference sequence). The CDR3 runs to 12 residues. CDR3 nucleotides: TGTGCCGGCGAGACAGTTAACTATGGCTACACCTTC. Protein: CAGETVNYGYTF.

This chain uses TRBV9 with TRBJ1-3; D is undetermined. CDR1 and CDR2 from the germline V gene are SGDLS and YYNGEE. The V gene lost 0 bases and the J gene lost 2 bases, with 9 bases spanning the gap. This CDR3 contains 15 residues. The DNA for the CDR3 is TGTGCCAGCAGCGTAGGAACAGCCACTGGAAACACCATATATTTT. This translates into CASSVGTATGNTIYF.

The rearrangement joins TRBV5-1 to TRBJ2-2; possibly TRBD2 for D (5 bases). CDR3 length: 15 amino acids. Trimming stripped 0 bases from V and 4 bases from J, with 10 bases between. CDR1 and CDR2 (germline): SGHRS, YFSETQ. The CDR3 loop reads CASSLVWEFTGELFF. The CDR3 coding sequence is TGCGCCAGCAGCTTGGTGTGGGAGTTCACCGGGGAGCTGTTTTTT.

This chain connects TRBV19 to TRBJ2-2; 7 positions match TRBD1. The length of the CDR3 is 15 residues. CDR1 and CDR2 (germline): LNHDA, SQIVND (reference sequence). V dropped 5 bases and J dropped 3; count of bases not matched to a gene: 6. The CDR3 spells CASSVRDRYTGELFF. CDR3 sequence (DNA): TGTGCCAGTAGTGTCCGGGACAGATACACCGGGGAGCTGTTTTTT.

The V and J genes are TRBV7-6 and TRBJ2-1; D not certain. CDR3 size: 13 residues. Germline V gene lookup returns CDR1 SGHVS and CDR2 FNYEAQ. The germline V and J ends were trimmed by 4 bases and 6 bases, with 10 bases remaining between them. The CDR3 protein is CASSSSDGNEQFF. The CDR3 coding sequence is TGTGCCAGCAGCTCCTCTGACGGCAATGAGCAGTTCTTC.

The chain joins TRBV5-1 to TRBJ2-2; D unclear. Germline lookup yields CDR1 SGHRS and CDR2 YFSETQ. V was clipped by 0 bases and J by 2 bases, with 17 bases between them. The CDR3 runs 18 residues. In nucleotides, the CDR3 is TGCGCCAGCAGCTTGGGGGCACGGTACCAATATAACACCGGGGAGCTGTTTTTT. Protein product: CASSLGARYQYNTGELFF.

The count of this clone is one. The genes are TRBV28 and TRBJ1-2, with a tentative D call TRBD1 (5 bases). Germline assignment: CDR1 MDHEN and CDR2 SYDVKM. The CDR3 length is 18 residues. V shed 1 base and J shed 6 bases, with 24 bases lying between them. The CDR3 sequence is CASSLYPLLGEKSDGYTF. CDR3 nucleotide sequence: TGTGCCAGCAGTTTATATCCTTTGTTGGGGGAGAAGTCAGATGGCTACACCTTC.

The rearrangement joins TRBV10-3 to TRBJ1-5; 8 bases are shared with TRBD1. The J segment lost 9 bases and the V segment lost 3 bases, leaving 7 bases of the junction unmatched. The germline gives CDR1 ENHRY, CDR2 SYGVKD. The CDR3 is 14 amino acids. The CDR3 sequence: CAISDQDRGRPQHF. CDR3 DNA sequence: TGTGCCATCAGTGACCAAGACAGGGGACGGCCCCAGCATTTT.

This rearrangement joins TRBV6-5 to TRBJ1-2; 8 nucleotides line up with TRBD1. The trim removed 6 bases at V and 2 bases at J, leaving 2 bases unmatched. The CDR3 covers 13 residues. The germline CDR1 and CDR2 sequences are MNHEY and SVGAGI. CDR3 protein: CASRDRENYGYTF. In nucleotides, the CDR3 is TGTGCCAGCAGGGACAGGGAGAACTATGGCTACACCTTC.

The chain couples TRBV6-5 to TRBJ2-1, with TRBD2 matching over 11 bases. Trimming took 2 bases from V and 8 from J; bases not matched to a gene: 5. CDR1 is MNHEY and CDR2 is SVGAGI in the germline V gene. The CDR3 totals 15 residues. CDR3 sequence reads: CASSYRLAGNHEQFF. The CDR3 nucleotides are TGTGCCAGCAGTTACCGACTAGCGGGAAATCATGAGCAGTTCTTC.

The chain joins TRBV4-1 to TRBJ2-4, with TRBD2 identical over 7 bases. Per germline, CDR1 MGHRA and CDR2 YSYEKL. CDR3 length: 14 residues. V shed 0 bases and J 7 bases; nucleotides not matched to a gene: 3. The CDR3 DNA follows: TGCGCCAGCAGCCAAGATCTGGGGGGGAACATTCAGTACTTC. This sequence encodes CASSQDLGGNIQYF.

This clone was seen a single time. The chain has TRBV7-9 and TRBJ2-7, with 10 bases matching TRBD1. The CDR3 covers 14 residues. With V trimmed by 4 bases and J by 3 bases, 3 bases remained unmatched. Germline CDR1 reads SEHNR; CDR2 reads FQNEAQ (reference sequence). DNA for the CDR3: TGTGCCAGCAGCTCGGGGACAGGGGTCTACGAGCAGTACTTC. Amino acids: CASSSGTGVYEQYF.

V is TRBV20-1 and J is TRBJ2-7; no reliable D call. V dropped 5 bases and J dropped 2 bases, with 7 bases sitting between them. Germline V CDR1 and CDR2: DFQATT, SNEGSKA (reference sequence). This CDR3 spans 11 amino acids. CDR3 sequence reads: CSAWAAYEQYF. Written as DNA, the CDR3 is TGCAGTGCTTGGGCAGCCTACGAGCAGTACTTC.

The rearrangement links TRBV25-1 to TRBJ1-2; 10 bases agree with TRBD1. The CDR3 runs to 17 residues. The germline gives CDR1 MGHDK, CDR2 SYGVNS. The V segment lost 8 bases and the J segment 1 base; nucleotides outside the gene matches: 13. CDR3 nucleotides: TGTGCCAGCGGGGGACAGGGGAAGGATGGACGTAACTATGGCTACACCTTC. Protein product: CASGGQGKDGRNYGYTF.

The CDR3 is CASSVGANYGYTF. The CDR3 bases are TGTGCCAGCAGTGTAGGTGCTAACTATGGCTACACCTTC. The V gene is TRBV6-4, the J gene TRBJ1-2; D gene uncertain. This CDR3 spans 13 amino acids. Germline V gives CDR1 MRHNA, CDR2 SNTAGT. V was trimmed by 4 bases and J by 0 bases, leaving 6 bases between them.

The chain has TRBV27 and TRBJ1-5; 9 bases line up with TRBD1. V lost 0 bases to trimming and J lost 2 bases; unmatched junction nucleotides: 11. The CDR3 is 19 amino acids. Germline loops: CDR1 MNHEY, CDR2 SMNVEV (reference sequence). CDR3 nucleotides: TGTGCCAGCAGTTTATCGCCCTTGGGACAGGGTGAAGGCAATCAGCCCCAGCATTTT. Translated: CASSLSPLGQGEGNQPQHF.

The CDR3 region is CASSYKGQGPNQYF. In DNA, the CDR3 is TGTGCCAGCAGTTACAAAGGACAGGGACCCAATCAGTACTTC. This chain connects TRBV6-6 to TRBJ2-7; 8 bases line up with TRBD1. The CDR3 runs to 14 residues. From germline, CDR1 is MNHNY and CDR2 SVGAGI (reference sequence). V was pared by 2 bases and J by 10 bases, with 10 bases of the junction left unmatched.

The gene calls are TRBV5-1 and TRBJ2-5; the match to TRBD2 covers 9 bases. The CDR3 length is 15 residues. V dropped 1 base and J dropped 3; count of bases not matched to a gene: 4. The germline V gene has CDR1 SGHRS and CDR2 YFSETQ. As DNA, the CDR3 is TGCGCCAGCAGCTTGACTAGCGGGTGGGAAGAGACCCAGTACTTC. Translation: CASSLTSGWEETQYF. Full variable domain (missing parts from reference TRBV5-1 and TRBJ2-5): KAGVTQTPRYLIKTRGQQVTLSCSPISGHRSVSWYQQTPGQGLQFLFEYFSETQRNKGNFPGRFSGRQFSNSRSEMNVSTLELGDSALYLCASSLTSGWEETQYFGPGTRLLVL.

This chain joins TRBV6-5 and TRBJ1-1; D is unresolved. The length of the CDR3 is 15 residues. The germline gives CDR1 MNHEY, CDR2 SVGAGI. Trimming removed 0 bases at V and 0 bases at J, with 8 bases between. The CDR3: CASSYSREVNTEAFF. For the CDR3, the DNA is TGTGCCAGCAGTTACTCGAGGGAGGTGAACACTGAAGCTTTCTTT.

There are a few counts of this clone. DNA of the CDR3: TGTGCCTCCCTCGGGGGTCAAAGTAGCACCGGGGAGCTGTTTTTT. Protein product: CASLGGQSSTGELFF. The chain carries TRBV7-6 and TRBJ2-2, with a tentative D call TRBD2 (6 bases). This CDR3 is built from 15 residues. Trimming took off 11 bases at V and 4 bases at J, with 20 bases between the two ends. Germline assignment: CDR1 SGHVS and CDR2 FNYEAQ. Full variable domain (outside the CDR3, taken from reference TRBV7-6 and TRBJ2-2): GAGVSQSPRYKVTKRGQDVALRCDPISGHVSLYWYRQALGQGPEFLTYFNYEAQQDKSGLPNDRFSAERPEGSISTLTIQRTEQRDSAMYRCASLGGQSSTGELFFGEGSRLTVL.

Turning to this clone: Germline and junction disagree at one end, which may indicate a read error. This chain connects TRBV9 to TRBJ1-3, with D possibly matching TRBD1 (6 bases). This CDR3 region has 16 residues. Germline-derived CDR1 and CDR2 are SGDLS and YYNGEE. The CDR3 protein is CASSLKSGQSENTIYF. The CDR3 bases are TGTGCCAGCAGTCTAAAGTCTGGACAGTCTGAAAACACCATATATTTT.

This chain joins TRBV13 and TRBJ1-1; D may be TRBD1 (5 bases). V dropped 6 bases and J dropped 1 base, with 12 bases sitting between them. The CDR3 is 14 residues long. From germline, CDR1 is PRHDT and CDR2 FYEKMQ (reference sequence). In DNA form, the CDR3 reads TGTGCCAGCAGACCGACAGTTAAGAACACTGAAGCTTTCTTT. Translating gives CASRPTVKNTEAFF.